This entry describes one T cell receptor beta chain. Antigen unknown. RNA amounts of roughly 0.45 to 1 ug underwent reverse transcription with random hexamers. Multiplex PCR with immunoSEQ amplified the TCR beta CDR3 across 54 Vbeta and 13 Jbeta. TCRdb passed the immunoSEQ multiplex PCR reads through MiXCR, listing each CDR3 protein once. The sample shows 55,000 to 80,000 distinct CDR3 sequences, 85% to 95% of them seen only once. This specimen belongs to a study of CD8 T cells in Susac syndrome. Study results and limitations: The CD4+ T cell repertoires from Susac syndrome exhibited no clonal expansion.

From germline, CDR1 is GTSNPN and CDR2 SVGIG (reference sequence). V shed 5 bases and J 2 bases; nucleotides not matched to a gene: 9. This CDR3 has 15 amino acids. The gene calls are TRBV30 and TRBJ2-3, with TRBD2 matching over 8 bases. This receptor was identified in a human donor with Susac syndrome. Material: CD4+ T cells from PBMCs. CDR3 bases: TGTGCCTGGGTCCCGGGGGGGGTTTTCACAGATACGCAGTATTTT. Protein product: CAWVPGGVFTDTQYF.